Here is one TCR beta chain with its context. Its antigen is undetermined. Amplification used 60 Vbeta primers and 13 Jbeta primers. Using immunoSEQ multiplex PCR, the repertoire was profiled, and TCRdb retains in-frame clones only, with some absent. The data include roughly 190,000 clones; the top ten clones carry about 6.5%. The sample is drawn from a study of cytomegalovirus exposure and HLA in healthy donors. Study outcomes and limitations: Most of the TCR beta V segments (in an earlier analysis) were productive either about 90% or about 30% of the time.

Germline V lookup: CDR1 GTSNPN, CDR2 SVGIG (reference sequence). This CDR3 comprises 20 residues. The V and J ends lost 5 bases and 7 bases, in that order; junction bases with no gene match: 21. The TCR comes from a man aged 30 to 45 in good health and CMV-seronegative. The genes are TRBV30 and TRBJ2-1; 15 bases match TRBD2. The specimen was PBMCs. For the CDR3, the DNA is TGTGCCTGGTTCGGGGTATCCGGGACTAGCGGGGGGTCCTTGAGGAATGAGCAGTTCTTC. This translates into CAWFGVSGTSGGSLRNEQFF.